This T cell receptor beta chain came from a study of control samples from healthy donors and cancer patients. The method was immunoSEQ multiplex PCR; TCRdb's version includes in-frame clones alone and lacks a portion of them. The profile shows roughly 63,000 clones, nearly 90% of them singletons. The count of this clone is one. The TCR originated in a man aged 55 to 70 with colorectal cancer. The specimen was PBMCs.

CDR3 region: CASSTQQGSETQYF. The CDR3 DNA reads as TGTGCCAGCAGCACCCAACAGGGTTCGGAGACCCAGTACTTC. The J gene is TRBJ2-5, the V gene TRBV11-3; maybe TRBD1 (6 bases). Germline V CDR1 and CDR2: SGHNT, YENEEA. Trimming shortened V by 5 bases and J by 5 bases, and 15 bases separated the two germline ends. The CDR3 consists of 14 residues.